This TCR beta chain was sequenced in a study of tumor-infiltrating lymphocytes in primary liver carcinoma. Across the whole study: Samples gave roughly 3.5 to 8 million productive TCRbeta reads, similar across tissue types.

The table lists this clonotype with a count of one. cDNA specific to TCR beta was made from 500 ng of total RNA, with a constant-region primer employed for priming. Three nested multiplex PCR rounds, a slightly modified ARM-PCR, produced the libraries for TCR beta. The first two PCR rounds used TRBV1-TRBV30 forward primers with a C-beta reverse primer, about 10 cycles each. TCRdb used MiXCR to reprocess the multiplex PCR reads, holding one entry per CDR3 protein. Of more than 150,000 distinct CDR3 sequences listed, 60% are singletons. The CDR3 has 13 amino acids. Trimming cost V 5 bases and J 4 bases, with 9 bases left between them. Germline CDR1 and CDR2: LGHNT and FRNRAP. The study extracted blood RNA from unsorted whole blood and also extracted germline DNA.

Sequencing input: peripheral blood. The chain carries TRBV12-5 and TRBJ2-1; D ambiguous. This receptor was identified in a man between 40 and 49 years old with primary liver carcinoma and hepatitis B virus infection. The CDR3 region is CASGPGHYNEQFF. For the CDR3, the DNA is TGTGCTAGTGGTCCCGGGCATTACAATGAGCAGTTCTTC.